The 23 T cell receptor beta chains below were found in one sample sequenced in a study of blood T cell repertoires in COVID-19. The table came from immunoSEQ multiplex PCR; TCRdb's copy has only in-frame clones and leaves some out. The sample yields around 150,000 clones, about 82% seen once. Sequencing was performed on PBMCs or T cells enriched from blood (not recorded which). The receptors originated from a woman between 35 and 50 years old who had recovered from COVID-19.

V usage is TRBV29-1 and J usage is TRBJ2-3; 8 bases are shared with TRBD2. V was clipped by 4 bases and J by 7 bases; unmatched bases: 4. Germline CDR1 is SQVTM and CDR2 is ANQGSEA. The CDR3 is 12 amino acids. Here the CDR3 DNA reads TGCAGCGTTGCCGGACTAGCTAATACGCAGTATTTT. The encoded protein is CSVAGLANTQYF.

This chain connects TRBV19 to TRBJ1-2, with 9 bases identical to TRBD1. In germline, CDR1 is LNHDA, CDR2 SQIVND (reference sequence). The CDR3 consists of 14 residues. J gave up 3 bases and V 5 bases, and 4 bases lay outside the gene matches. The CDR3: CASSPTGGDYGYTF. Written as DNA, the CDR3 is TGTGCCAGTAGTCCGACAGGGGGTGACTATGGCTACACCTTC.

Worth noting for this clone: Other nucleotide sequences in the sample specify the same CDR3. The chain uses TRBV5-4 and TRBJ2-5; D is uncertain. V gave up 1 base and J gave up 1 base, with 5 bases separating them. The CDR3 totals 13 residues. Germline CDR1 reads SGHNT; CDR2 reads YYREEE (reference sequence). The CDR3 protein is CASSLPSQETQYF. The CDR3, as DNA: TGTGCCAGCAGCTTGCCTAGCCAAGAGACCCAGTACTTC.

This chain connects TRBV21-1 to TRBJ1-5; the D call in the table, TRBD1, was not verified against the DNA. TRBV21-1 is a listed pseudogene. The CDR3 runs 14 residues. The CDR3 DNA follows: TGTGCCAGGACCGGGACAGGGGAATATCAGCCCCAGCATTTT. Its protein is CARTGTGEYQPQHF.

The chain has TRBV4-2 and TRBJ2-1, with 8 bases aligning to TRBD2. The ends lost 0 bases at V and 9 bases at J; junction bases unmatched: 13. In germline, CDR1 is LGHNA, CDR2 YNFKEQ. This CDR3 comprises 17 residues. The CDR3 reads CASSQDHRSGGKFEQFF. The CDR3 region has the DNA TGTGCCAGCAGCCAAGATCATCGGAGCGGGGGTAAATTTGAGCAGTTCTTC.

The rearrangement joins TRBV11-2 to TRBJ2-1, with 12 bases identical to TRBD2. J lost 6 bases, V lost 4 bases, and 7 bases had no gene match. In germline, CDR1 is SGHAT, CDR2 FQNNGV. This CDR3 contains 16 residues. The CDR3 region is CASSSQGLAGFNEQFF. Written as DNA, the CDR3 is TGTGCCAGCAGCTCCCAAGGACTAGCGGGGTTCAATGAGCAGTTCTTC.

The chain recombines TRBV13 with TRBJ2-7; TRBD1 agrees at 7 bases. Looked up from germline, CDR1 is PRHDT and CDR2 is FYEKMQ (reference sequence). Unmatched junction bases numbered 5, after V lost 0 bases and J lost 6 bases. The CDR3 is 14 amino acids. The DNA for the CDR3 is TGTGCCAGCAGCTTAGGAGTCCAGGGGGTCGAGCAGTACTTC. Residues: CASSLGVQGVEQYF.

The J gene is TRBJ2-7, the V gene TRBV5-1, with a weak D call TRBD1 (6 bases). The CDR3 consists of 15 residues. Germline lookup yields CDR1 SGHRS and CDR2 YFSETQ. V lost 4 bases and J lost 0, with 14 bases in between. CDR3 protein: CASSPRQGTSYEQYF. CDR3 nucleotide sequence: TGCGCCAGCAGCCCAAGGCAGGGGACCTCCTACGAGCAGTACTTC.

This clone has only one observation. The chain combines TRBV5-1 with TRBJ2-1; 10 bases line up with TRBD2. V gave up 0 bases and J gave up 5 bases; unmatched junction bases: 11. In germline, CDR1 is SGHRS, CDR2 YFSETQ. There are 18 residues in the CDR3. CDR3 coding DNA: TGCGCCAGCAGCTTGGCCCCCCCAACTAGCGGGACCAACAATGAGCAGTTCTTC. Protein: CASSLAPPTSGTNNEQFF. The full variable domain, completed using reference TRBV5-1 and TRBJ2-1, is KAGVTQTPRYLIKTRGQQVTLSCSPISGHRSVSWYQQTPGQGLQFLFEYFSETQRNKGNFPGRFSGRQFSNSRSEMNVSTLELGDSALYLCASSLAPPTSGTNNEQFFGPGTRLTVL.

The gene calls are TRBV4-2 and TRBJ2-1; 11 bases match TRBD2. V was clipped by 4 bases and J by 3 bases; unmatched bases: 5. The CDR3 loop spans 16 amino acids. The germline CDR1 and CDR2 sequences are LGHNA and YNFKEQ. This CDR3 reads CASSPSGGPIYNEQFF. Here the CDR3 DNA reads TGTGCCAGCAGCCCTAGCGGGGGGCCGATCTACAATGAGCAGTTCTTC.

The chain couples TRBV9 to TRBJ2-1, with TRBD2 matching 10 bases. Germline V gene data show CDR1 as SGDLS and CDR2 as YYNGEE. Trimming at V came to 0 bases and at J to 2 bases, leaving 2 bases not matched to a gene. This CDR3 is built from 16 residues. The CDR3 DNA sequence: TGTGCCAGCAGCGTAGCTACTAGCGGGGCCTACAATGAGCAGTTCTTC. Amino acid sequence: CASSVATSGAYNEQFF.

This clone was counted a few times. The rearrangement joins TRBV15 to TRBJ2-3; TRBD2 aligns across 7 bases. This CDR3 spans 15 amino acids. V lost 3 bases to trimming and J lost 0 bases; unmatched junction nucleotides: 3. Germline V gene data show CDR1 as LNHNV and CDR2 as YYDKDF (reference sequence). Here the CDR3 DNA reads TGTGCCACCAGCAGGAGCGGGGCTAGCACAGATACGCAGTATTTT. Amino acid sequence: CATSRSGASTDTQYF. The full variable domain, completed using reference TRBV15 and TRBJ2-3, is DAMVIQNPRYQVTQFGKPVTLSCSQTLNHNVMYWYQQKSSQAPKLLFHYYDKDFNNEADTPDNFQSRRPNTSFCFLDIRSPGLGDTAMYLCATSRSGASTDTQYFGPGTRLTVL.

CDR3 DNA: TGCGCCAGCAGCCAGCCGGGATCACAAGAGACCCAGTACTTC. It yields the protein CASSQPGSQETQYF. This sequence joins TRBV4-1 and TRBJ2-5; perhaps TRBD2 as D (5 bases). The germline gives CDR1 MGHRA, CDR2 YSYEKL. This CDR3 is 14 amino acids long. V was clipped by 3 bases and J by 2 bases, with 10 bases between them.

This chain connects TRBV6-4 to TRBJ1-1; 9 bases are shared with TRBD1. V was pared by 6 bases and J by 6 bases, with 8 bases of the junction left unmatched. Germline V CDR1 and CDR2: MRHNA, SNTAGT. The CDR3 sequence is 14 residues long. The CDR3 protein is CASSAGTGFSEAFF. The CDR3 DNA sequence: TGTGCCAGCAGCGCCGGGACAGGGTTCTCTGAAGCTTTCTTT.

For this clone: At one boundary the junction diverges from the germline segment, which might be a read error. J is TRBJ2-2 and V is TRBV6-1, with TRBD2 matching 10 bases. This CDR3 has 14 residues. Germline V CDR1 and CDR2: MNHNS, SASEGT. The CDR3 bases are TGTGCCAGCAGAGAAGGGACTAGCGCCGGGGAGCTGTTTTTT. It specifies CASREGTSAGELFF.

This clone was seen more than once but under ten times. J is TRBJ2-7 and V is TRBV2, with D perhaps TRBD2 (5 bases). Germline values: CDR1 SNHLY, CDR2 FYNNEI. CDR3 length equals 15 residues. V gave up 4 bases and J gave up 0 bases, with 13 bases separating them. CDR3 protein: CASSAVSESSYEQYF. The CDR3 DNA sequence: TGTGCCAGCAGTGCGGTTAGCGAAAGCTCCTACGAGCAGTACTTC.

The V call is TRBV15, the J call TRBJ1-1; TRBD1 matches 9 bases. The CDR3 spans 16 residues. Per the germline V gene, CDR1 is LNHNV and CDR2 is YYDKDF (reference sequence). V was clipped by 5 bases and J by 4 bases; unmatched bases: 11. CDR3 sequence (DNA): TGTGCCACCAGCGGCCGGGACAGGGTCATATCCACTGAAGCTTTCTTT. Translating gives CATSGRDRVISTEAFF.

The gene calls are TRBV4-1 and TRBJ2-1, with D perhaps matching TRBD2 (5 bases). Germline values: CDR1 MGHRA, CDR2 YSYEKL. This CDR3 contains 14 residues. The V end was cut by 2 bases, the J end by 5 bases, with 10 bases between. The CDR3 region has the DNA TGCGCCAGCAGCCAAAGCCCGGGGAACAATGAGCAGTTCTTC. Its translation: CASSQSPGNNEQFF.

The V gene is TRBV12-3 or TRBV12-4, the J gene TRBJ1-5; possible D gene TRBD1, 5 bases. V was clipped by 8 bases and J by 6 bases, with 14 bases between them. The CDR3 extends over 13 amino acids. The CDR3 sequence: CASVRAGTQPQHF. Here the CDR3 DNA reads TGTGCCAGCGTCAGGGCGGGGACTCAGCCCCAGCATTTT.

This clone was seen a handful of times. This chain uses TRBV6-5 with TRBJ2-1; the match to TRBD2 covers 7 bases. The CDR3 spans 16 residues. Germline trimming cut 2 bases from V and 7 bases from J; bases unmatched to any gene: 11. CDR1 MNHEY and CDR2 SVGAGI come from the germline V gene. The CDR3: CASSYGAGDLGNEQFF. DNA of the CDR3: TGTGCCAGCAGTTACGGCGCGGGGGACCTGGGGAATGAGCAGTTCTTC.

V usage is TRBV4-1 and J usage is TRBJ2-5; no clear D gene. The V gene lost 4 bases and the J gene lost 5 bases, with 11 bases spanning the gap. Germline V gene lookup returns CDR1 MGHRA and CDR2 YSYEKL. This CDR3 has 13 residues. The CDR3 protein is CASSRVEVETQYF. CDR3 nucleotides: TGCGCCAGCAGCCGAGTTGAGGTTGAGACCCAGTACTTC.

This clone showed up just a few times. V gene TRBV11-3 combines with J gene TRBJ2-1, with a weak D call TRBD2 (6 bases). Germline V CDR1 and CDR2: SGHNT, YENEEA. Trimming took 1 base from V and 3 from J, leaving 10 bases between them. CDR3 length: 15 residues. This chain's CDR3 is CASSLGGTHYNEQFF. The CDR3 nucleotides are TGTGCCAGCAGCTTAGGGGGGACTCACTACAATGAGCAGTTCTTC.

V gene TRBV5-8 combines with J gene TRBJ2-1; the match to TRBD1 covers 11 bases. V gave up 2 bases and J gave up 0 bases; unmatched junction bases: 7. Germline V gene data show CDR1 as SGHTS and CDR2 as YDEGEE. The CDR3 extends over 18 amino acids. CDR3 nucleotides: TGTGCCAGCAGCTTAACCGGGACAGGGGGTAGCTCCTACAATGAGCAGTTCTTC. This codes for CASSLTGTGGSSYNEQFF.